This is a list of T cell receptor beta chains from one sample in a study of T-cell memory formation after mild COVID-19. TCRdb analysed the 5' RACE reads with MiXCR anew, one entry per CDR3 protein. The sample consists of approximately 150,000 distinct CDR3 sequences, roughly 15% of them appearing once. The sample was PBMCs or a T cell subset sorted from them (not recorded which). The receptors were sampled from an adult woman who had mild COVID-19 (a few samples of this study predate the infection). Cell type and time point are not known. The CDR3 runs from the conserved cysteine through the conserved F or W. Expanded clones are given a class, and other clones once, few, many or no size at all.

v_gene: TRBV2; abundance: once; CDR3aa: CASSSTGWVTEAFF
v_gene: TRBV7-8; abundance: -; CDR3aa: CATEPTGGYTEAFF
v_gene: TRBV4-1; abundance: -; CDR3aa: CASSQTGGNGIQYF
v_gene: TRBV24-1; abundance: -; CDR3aa: CATSDPRTGDTEAFF
v_gene: TRBV5-6; abundance: few; CDR3aa: CASSIGTGTGELFF
v_gene: TRBV19; abundance: -; CDR3aa: CASRIQRFMNTEAFF
v_gene: TRBV4-1; abundance: -; CDR3aa: CASSLQQQGELYEQYF
v_gene: TRBV20-1; abundance: few; CDR3aa: CSAWTGESTDTQYF
v_gene: TRBV3-1; abundance: few; CDR3aa: CASSQGREQFF
v_gene: TRBV19; abundance: -; CDR3aa: CASSTYRGELGEQFF
v_gene: TRBV25-1; abundance: many; CDR3aa: CASSESGGVNYGYTF
v_gene: TRBV6-5; abundance: -; CDR3aa: CASSYNRGFRTYNEQFF
v_gene: TRBV5-4; abundance: -; CDR3aa: CASSLSPQAGYEQYF
v_gene: TRBV12-3/TRBV12-4; abundance: few; CDR3aa: CAKGGAGGTEAFF
v_gene: TRBV24-1; abundance: -; CDR3aa: CATSDSRQGTYEQYF
v_gene: TRBV3-1; abundance: -; CDR3aa: CASSRLAGVSYEQYF
v_gene: TRBV6-5; abundance: -; CDR3aa: CASIRTPGGPSHEQFF
v_gene: TRBV9; abundance: -; CDR3aa: CASSATSAAFGYTF
v_gene: TRBV5-1; abundance: few; CDR3aa: CASSVGQGYDEQYF
v_gene: TRBV5-1; abundance: -; CDR3aa: CASSRRSGSTDTQYF
v_gene: TRBV7-9; abundance: many; CDR3aa: CASSTGTVYNEQFF
v_gene: TRBV19; abundance: few; CDR3aa: CASSVASGVPEAFF
v_gene: TRBV4-1; abundance: -; CDR3aa: CASSHSGDRTHNEQFF
v_gene: TRBV20-1; abundance: few; CDR3aa: CSALNTQYNEQFF
v_gene: TRBV10-3; abundance: -; CDR3aa: CAISAGGGEAFF
v_gene: TRBV7-9; abundance: few; CDR3aa: CAIQVGSRDTGELFF
v_gene: TRBV4-3; abundance: -; CDR3aa: CASSQEGLAGVGKNIQYF
v_gene: TRBV5-1; abundance: -; CDR3aa: CASSLEHTGELFF
v_gene: TRBV12-3/TRBV12-4; abundance: -; CDR3aa: CASSLDGGTQETQYF
v_gene: TRBV7-9; abundance: -; CDR3aa: CASSAQMTVNTEAFF
v_gene: TRBV15; abundance: -; CDR3aa: CATSSRRNPGEDEQFF
v_gene: TRBV7-9; abundance: few; CDR3aa: CASSLSGGAGANVLTF
v_gene: TRBV30; abundance: -; CDR3aa: CAWSSRGWNTEAFF
v_gene: TRBV7-9; abundance: few; CDR3aa: CASSGDYARYTGELFF
v_gene: TRBV21-1; abundance: -; CDR3aa: CASSKAKGHYGYTF
v_gene: TRBV5-1; abundance: many; CDR3aa: CASSLQGAGANVLTF
v_gene: TRBV4-3; abundance: -; CDR3aa: CASSQGLAETGGELFF
v_gene: TRBV29-1; abundance: many; CDR3aa: CSVDGAQAVSLYGYTF
v_gene: TRBV3-1; abundance: -; CDR3aa: CATAASHSGGNTDTQYF
v_gene: TRBV5-1; abundance: -; CDR3aa: CASSVQGPTEAFF
v_gene: TRBV29-1; abundance: many; CDR3aa: CSVDKLAGVNEQFF
v_gene: TRBV5-1; abundance: -; CDR3aa: CASSYYPGPGYGYTF
v_gene: TRBV12-3/TRBV12-4; abundance: -; CDR3aa: CASSFGAGVGAFF
v_gene: TRBV30; abundance: -; CDR3aa: CAWQGDLGIQYF